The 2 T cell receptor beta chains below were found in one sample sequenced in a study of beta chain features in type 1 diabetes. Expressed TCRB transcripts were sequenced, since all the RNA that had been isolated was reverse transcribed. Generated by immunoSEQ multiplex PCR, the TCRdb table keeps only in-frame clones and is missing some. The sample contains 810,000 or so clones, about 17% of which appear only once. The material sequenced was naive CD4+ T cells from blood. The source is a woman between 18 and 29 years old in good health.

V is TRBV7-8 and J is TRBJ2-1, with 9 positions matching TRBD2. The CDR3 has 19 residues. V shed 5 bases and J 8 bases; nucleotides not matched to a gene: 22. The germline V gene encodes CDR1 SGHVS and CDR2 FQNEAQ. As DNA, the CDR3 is TGTGCCAGCAGCGCCCAAGGGACCGGGACTAGCCCGTCTGGGGATGAGCAGTTCTTC. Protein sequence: CASSAQGTGTSPSGDEQFF.

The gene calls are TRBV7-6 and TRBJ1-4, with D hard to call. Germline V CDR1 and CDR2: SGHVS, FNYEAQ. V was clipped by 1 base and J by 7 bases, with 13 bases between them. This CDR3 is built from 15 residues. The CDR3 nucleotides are TGTGCCAGCAGCTTAGGACTTGGTCAGAGTGAAAAACTGTTTTTT. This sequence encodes CASSLGLGQSEKLFF.